The 17 T cell receptor beta chains reported below all come from one sample, sequenced in a study of PD-1 blockade in classical Hodgkin lymphoma. Exposure to brentuximab vedotin varied, and each patient had relapsed following autologous stem cell transplantation. Profiling relied on immunoSEQ multiplex PCR, and the TCRdb table lists in-frame clones only, not all of them. The data contain 110,000 or so clones, 80% to 90% of them singletons. The sample was peripheral blood mononuclear cells (PBMCs), taken before the second cycle of nivolumab. These receptors were taken from a human donor with classical Hodgkin lymphoma.

This chain joins TRBV7-2 and TRBJ2-4, with a weak D call TRBD1 (6 bases). The CDR3 has 14 residues. Germline loops: CDR1 SGHTA, CDR2 FQGNSA. V lost 4 bases and J 8 bases, leaving 15 bases between the germline ends. The CDR3 bases are TGTGCCAGCAGCTCCACTAATACAGGGCACATTCAGTACTTC. This translates into CASSSTNTGHIQYF.

This chain joins TRBV20-1 and TRBJ1-2, with 9 bases fitting TRBD1. CDR3 size: 11 residues. Germline values: CDR1 DFQATT, CDR2 SNEGSKA (reference sequence). V lost 6 bases, J lost 6 bases, and 2 bases stayed unmatched. CDR3 protein: CSARTGDGYTF. The CDR3 nucleotides are TGCAGTGCCCGGACAGGGGATGGCTACACCTTC.

The V call is TRBV30, the J call TRBJ2-2; 8 positions match TRBD1. V was pared by 5 bases and J by 6 bases, with 5 bases of the junction left unmatched. The CDR3 runs to 13 residues. The V gene's germline CDR1 is GTSNPN and CDR2 SVGIG (reference sequence). In DNA, the CDR3 is TGTGCCTGGCCGGGACAGGTACCCGGGGAGCTGTTTTTT. Its translation: CAWPGQVPGELFF.

V is TRBV5-1 and J is TRBJ1-6, with D possibly TRBD1 on 5 matching bases. Per the germline V gene, CDR1 is SGHRS and CDR2 is YFSETQ. The CDR3 has 14 amino acids. Trimming removed 4 bases at V and 10 bases at J, with 15 bases between. For the CDR3, the DNA is TGCGCCAGCAGCCGGGGGTCAGGCCGCTCACCCCTCCACTTT. It is translated as CASSRGSGRSPLHF.

This chain links TRBV4-2 with TRBJ2-2, with TRBD1 matching over 10 bases. Germline V gene sequence: CDR1 LGHNA, CDR2 YNFKEQ. V shed 1 base, J shed 6 bases, and the junction held 2 bases outside the gene matches. The CDR3 contains 15 residues. Here the CDR3 DNA reads TGTGCCAGCAGCCAAGGTGGACAGGGGGCCGGGGAGCTGTTTTTT. Translated: CASSQGGQGAGELFF.

V gene TRBV7-2 combines with J gene TRBJ2-1, with 9 nucleotides matching TRBD2. The CDR3 extends over 14 amino acids. Germline trimming cut 1 base from V and 7 bases from J; bases unmatched to any gene: 2. The germline CDR1 and CDR2 sequences are SGHTA and FQGNSA. CDR3 sequence: CASSLEGLANEQFF. CDR3 DNA sequence: TGTGCCAGCAGCTTAGAGGGACTAGCAAATGAGCAGTTCTTC. The full variable domain, in which reference TRBV7-2 and TRBJ2-1 provide the parts outside the CDR3, is GAGVSQSPSNKVTEKGKDVELRCDPISGHTALYWYRQSLGQGLEFLIYFQGNSAPDKSGLPSDRFSAERTGGSVSTLTIQRTQQEDSAVYLCASSLEGLANEQFFGPGTRLTVL.

V is TRBV7-2 and J is TRBJ1-2, with 8 bases fitting TRBD1. With 4 bases clipped from V and 8 bases from J, the junction kept 9 bases outside the gene matches. The germline V gene has CDR1 SGHTA and CDR2 FQGNSA. The CDR3 spans 14 residues. In DNA, the CDR3 is TGTGCCAGCAGCTCAGGGGACAGGCTCAGGGGCTACACCTTC. Its protein product is CASSSGDRLRGYTF.

DNA of the CDR3: TGTGCCAGCAGCGCGGGACTAGCGGGAGTAGAGACCCAGTACTTC. Translating it yields CASSAGLAGVETQYF. V and J are TRBV5-5 and TRBJ2-5, with 14 positions matching TRBD2. Germline CDR1 SGHKS, CDR2 YYEKEE (reference sequence). The trim removed 4 bases at V and 4 bases at J, leaving 3 bases unmatched. This CDR3 spans 15 amino acids.

V gene TRBV4-3 combines with J gene TRBJ1-1; D call uncertain. This CDR3 region has 16 residues. V lost 1 base to trimming and J lost 0 bases, with 12 bases between them. The germline gives CDR1 LGHNA, CDR2 YSLEER. The CDR3 nucleotides read TGCGCCAGCAGCCAAGGGGTAAGGGTCATGAACACTGAAGCTTTCTTT. It specifies CASSQGVRVMNTEAFF.

CDR3 sequence: CASSSRDGNYEQYF. Written as DNA, the CDR3 is TGTGCCAGCAGCTCAAGGGACGGCAACTACGAGCAGTACTTC. The V call is TRBV7-9, the J call TRBJ2-7; TRBD1 or TRBD2 may be the D gene (5 bases each). Germline CDR1 and CDR2: SEHNR and FQNEAQ (reference sequence). The CDR3 is 14 amino acids. V was clipped by 4 bases and J by 3 bases, with 13 bases between them.

The chain is built from TRBV5-6 and TRBJ1-6; 7 bases agree with TRBD1. V was pared by 4 bases and J by 9 bases, with 10 bases of the junction left unmatched. The CDR3 contains 15 residues. Germline-derived CDR1 and CDR2 are SGHDT and YYEEEE. In nucleotides, the CDR3 is TGTGCCAGCAGCCAGCAGGGGGTCGTGAGTTCACCCCTCCACTTT. This translates into CASSQQGVVSSPLHF.

This chain joins TRBV4-3 and TRBJ2-1, with TRBD2 matching 11 bases. There are 17 residues in the CDR3. Looked up from germline, CDR1 is LGHNA and CDR2 is YSLEER. J gave up 7 bases and V 0 bases, and 8 bases lay outside the gene matches. The CDR3 here is CASSQDPGLAAKNEQFF. CDR3 sequence (DNA): TGCGCCAGCAGCCAAGATCCGGGACTAGCGGCGAAGAATGAGCAGTTCTTC.

V usage is TRBV10-2 and J usage is TRBJ1-2, with a tentative D call TRBD1 (5 bases). Per the germline V gene, CDR1 is WSHSY and CDR2 is SAAADI. V was clipped by 2 bases and J by 8 bases, with 12 bases between them. CDR3 length: 13 residues. The CDR3 here is CASSEGTGLGYTF. The DNA for the CDR3 is TGCGCCAGCAGTGAGGGGACGGGACTGGGCTACACCTTC.

The CDR3 reads CSDTGGNYNEQFF. As DNA, the CDR3 is TGCAGCGATACAGGGGGGAACTACAATGAGCAGTTCTTC. This chain joins TRBV29-1 and TRBJ2-1; 8 positions match TRBD1. CDR3 length equals 13 residues. The ends lost 7 bases at V and 3 bases at J; junction bases unmatched: 5. Germline V gene sequence: CDR1 SQVTM, CDR2 ANQGSEA.

The chain links TRBV19 to TRBJ2-7, with TRBD2 as a possible D gene (6 bases). Germline CDR1 reads LNHDA; CDR2 reads SQIVND (reference sequence). V was cut by 4 bases and J by 4 bases, with 17 bases left in between. The CDR3 extends over 15 amino acids. The CDR3, as DNA: TGTGCCAGTAGTACGAGTCTAGCGAGGGTATACGAGCAGTACTTC. Protein product: CASSTSLARVYEQYF.

J is TRBJ1-1 and V is TRBV4-1; unclear D gene. V lost 6 bases, J lost 1 base, and 15 bases lay in between. The CDR3 totals 15 residues. The germline gives CDR1 MGHRA, CDR2 YSYEKL. CDR3 residues: CASSPEVRQNTEAFF. For the CDR3, the DNA is TGCGCCAGCAGTCCAGAAGTCAGGCAGAACACTGAAGCTTTCTTT.

The rearrangement links TRBV30 to TRBJ1-1, with TRBD1 matching over 7 bases. Germline V CDR1 and CDR2: GTSNPN, SVGIG (reference sequence). V was pared by 0 bases and J by 6 bases, with 4 bases of the junction left unmatched. The CDR3 runs to 13 residues. The DNA of the CDR3 is TGTGCCTGGAGTGTAGGGACAGTGTCTGAAGCTTTCTTT. Protein: CAWSVGTVSEAFF.